Described below is a single T cell receptor beta chain sequence and its context. The target antigen is unknown. PCR amplification relied on 60 Vbeta primers (plus 13 Jbeta primers). The assay was immunoSEQ multiplex PCR, and TCRdb's table has in-frame clones only and misses some. This table holds 150,000 to 200,000 clones, about 80% found once. The record originates from a study of cytomegalovirus exposure and HLA in healthy donors. Regarding the study as a whole: Researchers left out some V segments, among them TRBV6-2 and TRBV6-3, as indistinguishable.

Germline CDR1 reads MGHRA; CDR2 reads YSYEKL. Trimming left V 4 bases short and J 4 bases short, with 13 bases between. The CDR3 has 14 amino acids. Sequenced material: PBMCs. The sequence derives from a woman aged 18 to 35 in good health and CMV-seropositive. V usage is TRBV4-1 and J usage is TRBJ1-1; D not resolved. CDR3 DNA sequence: TGCGCCAGCAGCCCAGTGGGAGGGATCACTGAAGCTTTCTTT. This encodes CASSPVGGITEAFF.